This TCR beta chain originates from a study of T cell repertoires in aging, cancer and after chemotherapy. Findings of the study overall: In hematological cancer patients, infiltrated lymphoid organs may have impaired thymic emigration or peripheral T cell expansion. Healthy donors lost TCR diversity with age mainly through richness, cancer patients through richness and evenness. In each cancer cohort, median generation probability increased across chemotherapy, suggesting thymic output rebounded.

Rearranged V-D-J TRB sequences were amplified with a mixed TRB-A/B primer pool. TCRdb passed the multiplex PCR reads through MiXCR, listing each CDR3 protein once. The sample shows 4,000 to 4,500 distinct CDR3 sequences, over 25% of them seen only once. V lost 5 bases and J 1 base, leaving 3 bases between the germline ends. CDR1 and CDR2 from the germline V gene are SGHVT and SQSDAQ. The CDR3 contains 11 residues. About this clonotype: What it binds is not known.

Peripheral blood genomic DNA, not sorted cells or RNA, was the template. Sequencing was carried out using blood. The receptor comes from a human donor with a blood cancer. This chain links TRBV7-4 with TRBJ2-7; D is unresolved. CDR3 region: CASSHSYEQYF. CDR3 bases: TGTGCCAGCAGCCATTCCTACGAGCAGTACTTC.